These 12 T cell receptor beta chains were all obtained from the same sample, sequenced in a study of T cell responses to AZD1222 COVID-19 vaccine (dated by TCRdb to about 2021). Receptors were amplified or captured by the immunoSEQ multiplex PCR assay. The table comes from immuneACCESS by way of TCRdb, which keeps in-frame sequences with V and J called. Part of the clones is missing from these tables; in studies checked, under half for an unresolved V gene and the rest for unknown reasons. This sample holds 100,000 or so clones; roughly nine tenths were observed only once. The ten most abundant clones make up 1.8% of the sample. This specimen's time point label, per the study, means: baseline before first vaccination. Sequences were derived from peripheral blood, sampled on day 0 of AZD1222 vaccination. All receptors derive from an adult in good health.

The CDR3 reads CAWSALLPGTPGYGYTF. The CDR3 DNA follows: TGTGCCTGGAGTGCCCTCTTACCCGGGACACCGGGCTATGGCTACACCTTC. The chain has TRBV30 and TRBJ1-2; D might be TRBD1 (6 bases). The CDR3 runs to 17 residues. Trimming stripped 1 base from V and 4 bases from J, with 22 bases between. CDR1 and CDR2 from the germline V gene are GTSNPN and SVGIG (reference sequence).

CDR3 residues: CASRGGPPTEAFF. DNA for the CDR3: TGTGCCAGCCGGGGGGGACCCCCCACTGAAGCTTTCTTT. V is TRBV28 and J is TRBJ1-1; the D gene is possibly TRBD1 (5 bases). Germline V gene lookup returns CDR1 MDHEN and CDR2 SYDVKM. The CDR3 runs 13 residues. V lost 8 bases and J 4 bases, leaving 14 bases between the germline ends.

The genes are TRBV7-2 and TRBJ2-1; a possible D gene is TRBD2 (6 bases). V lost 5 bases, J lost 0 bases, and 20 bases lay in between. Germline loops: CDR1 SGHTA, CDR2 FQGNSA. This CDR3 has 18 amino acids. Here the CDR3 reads CASSPGVGRLSSYNEQFF. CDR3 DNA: TGTGCCAGCAGCCCGGGAGTGGGACGATTGAGCTCCTACAATGAGCAGTTCTTC. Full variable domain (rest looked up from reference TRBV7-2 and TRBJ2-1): GAGVSQSPSNKVTEKGKDVELRCDPISGHTALYWYRQSLGQGLEFLIYFQGNSAPDKSGLPSDRFSAERTGGSVSTLTIQRTQQEDSAVYLCASSPGVGRLSSYNEQFFGPGTRLTVL.

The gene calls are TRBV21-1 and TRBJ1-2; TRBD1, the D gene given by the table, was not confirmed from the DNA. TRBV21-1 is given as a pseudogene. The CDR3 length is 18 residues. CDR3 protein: CASSMYRDRGKANYGYTF. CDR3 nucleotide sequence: TGTGCCAGCAGCATGTATCGGGACAGGGGGAAGGCTAACTATGGCTACACCTTC.

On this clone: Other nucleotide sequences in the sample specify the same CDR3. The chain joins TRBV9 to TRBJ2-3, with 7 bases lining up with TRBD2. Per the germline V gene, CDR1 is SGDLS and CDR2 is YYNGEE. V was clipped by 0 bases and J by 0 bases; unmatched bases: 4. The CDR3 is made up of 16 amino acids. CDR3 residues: CASSVGASGSTDTQYF. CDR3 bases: TGTGCCAGCAGCGTAGGGGCTAGCGGAAGCACAGATACGCAGTATTTT.

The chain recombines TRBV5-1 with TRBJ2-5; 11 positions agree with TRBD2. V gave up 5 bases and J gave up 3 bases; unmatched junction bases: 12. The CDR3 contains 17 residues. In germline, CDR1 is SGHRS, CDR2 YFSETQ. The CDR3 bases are TGCGCCAGCAGTAATCTTCCGGGACTAGCGGCTGAAGAGACCCAGTACTTC. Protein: CASSNLPGLAAEETQYF.

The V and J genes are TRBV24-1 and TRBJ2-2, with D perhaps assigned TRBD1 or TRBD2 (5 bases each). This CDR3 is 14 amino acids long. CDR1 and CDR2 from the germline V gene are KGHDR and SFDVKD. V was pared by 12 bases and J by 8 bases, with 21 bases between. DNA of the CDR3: TGTGCCGTCAGGGACGGCTTAACGCCTGGGGAGCTGTTTTTT. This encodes CAVRDGLTPGELFF.

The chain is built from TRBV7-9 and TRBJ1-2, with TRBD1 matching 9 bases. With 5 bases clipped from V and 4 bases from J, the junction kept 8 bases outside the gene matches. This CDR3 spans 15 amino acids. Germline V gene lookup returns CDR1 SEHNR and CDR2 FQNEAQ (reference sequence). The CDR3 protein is CASSIGTGNVYGYTF. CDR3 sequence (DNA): TGTGCCAGCAGCATTGGGACAGGGAACGTCTATGGCTACACCTTC. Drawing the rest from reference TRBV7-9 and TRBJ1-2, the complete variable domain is DTGVSQNPRHKITKRGQNVTFRCDPISEHNRLYWYRQTLGQGPEFLTYFQNEAQLEKSRLLSDRFSAERPKGSFSTLEIQRTEQGDSAMYLCASSIGTGNVYGYTFGSGTRLTVV.

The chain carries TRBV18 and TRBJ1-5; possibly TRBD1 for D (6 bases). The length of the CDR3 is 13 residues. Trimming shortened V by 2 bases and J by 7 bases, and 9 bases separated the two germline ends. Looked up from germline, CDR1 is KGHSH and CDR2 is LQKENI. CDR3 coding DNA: TGTGCCAGCTCACCAGGGGGCGTGCAGCCCCAGCATTTT. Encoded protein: CASSPGGVQPQHF.

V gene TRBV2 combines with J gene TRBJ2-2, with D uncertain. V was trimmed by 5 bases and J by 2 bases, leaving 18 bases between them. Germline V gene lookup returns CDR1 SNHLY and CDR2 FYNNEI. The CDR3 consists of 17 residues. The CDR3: CASSWEGRFTNTGELFF. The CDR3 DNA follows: TGTGCCAGCAGTTGGGAAGGCAGGTTCACAAACACCGGGGAGCTGTTTTTT.

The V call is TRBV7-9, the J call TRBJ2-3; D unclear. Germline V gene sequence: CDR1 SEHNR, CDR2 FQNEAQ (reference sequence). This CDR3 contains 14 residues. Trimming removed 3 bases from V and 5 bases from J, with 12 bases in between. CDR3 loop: CASSFYSNEDTQYF. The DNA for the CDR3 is TGTGCCAGCAGCTTTTACTCAAACGAAGATACGCAGTATTTT.

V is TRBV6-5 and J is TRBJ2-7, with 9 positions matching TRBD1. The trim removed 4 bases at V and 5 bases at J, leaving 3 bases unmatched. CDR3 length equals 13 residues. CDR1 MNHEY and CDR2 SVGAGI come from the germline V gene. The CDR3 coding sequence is TGTGCCAGCAGTTCCAGGACAGGGGACGAGCAGTACTTC. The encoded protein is CASSSRTGDEQYF.